This TCR beta chain was recovered during a study of blood T cell repertoires in COVID-19. Study in general: COVID-19 samples from acute and convalescent phases originated in the United States, Italy and Spain. In each case, the material was cDNA or gDNA derived from T cells, B-cell-depleted T cells, or PBMCs.

Seattle researchers signed up patients amid active infection and tracked them longitudinally. Only in-frame clones appear in the TCRdb table, and some are missing; sequencing was by immunoSEQ multiplex PCR. The sample yields around 26,000 clones, approximately 75% seen once. The sample comprised peripheral blood. This receptor was obtained from a woman aged 70-85 years with COVID-19, enrolled during active disease.

The CDR3 here is CASSQGRDQPQHF. The CDR3 nucleotides read TGTGCCAGCAGCCAGGGGAGGGATCAGCCCCAGCATTTT. This chain joins TRBV4-2 and TRBJ1-5; D not certain. The length of the CDR3 is 13 residues. Trimming removed 3 bases from V and 5 bases from J, with 8 bases in between. Germline V gene sequence: CDR1 LGHNA, CDR2 YNFKEQ.